What follows are 20 T cell receptor beta chains derived from one specimen sequenced in a study of T cell responses to AZD1222 COVID-19 vaccine. Here immunoSEQ multiplex PCR was the method, and the copy in TCRdb shows in-frame clones only, minus some. The sample shows 130,000 or so clones, roughly 85% of them seen only once. The sample consisted of peripheral blood, taken 28 days after the second dose of the MenACWY control vaccine. These receptors were taken from an adult who received the MenACWY meningococcal vaccine as a control.

CDR3 protein: CATSRSGGTDTQYF. The CDR3 bases are TGTGCCACCAGCAGATCCGGGGGCACAGATACGCAGTATTTT. The V gene is TRBV15, the J gene TRBJ2-3, with TRBD2 as a possible D gene (5 bases). This CDR3 is built from 14 residues. Trimming left V 2 bases short and J 1 base short, with 7 bases between. In germline, CDR1 is LNHNV, CDR2 YYDKDF (reference sequence). The complete variable domain, with remaining parts taken from reference TRBV15 and TRBJ2-3, reads DAMVIQNPRYQVTQFGKPVTLSCSQTLNHNVMYWYQQKSSQAPKLLFHYYDKDFNNEADTPDNFQSRRPNTSFCFLDIRSPGLGDTAMYLCATSRSGGTDTQYFGPGTRLTVL.

The chain joins TRBV4-1 to TRBJ1-6, with 8 bases that match TRBD1. CDR3 length: 15 residues. The germline gives CDR1 MGHRA, CDR2 YSYEKL. V trimming: 4 bases; J trimming: 7 bases; junction bases outside the gene matches: 6. The DNA for the CDR3 is TGCGCCAGCAGCCCCGGGACAGGCCTAAATTCACCCCTCCACTTT. It codes for CASSPGTGLNSPLHF.

This clone occurred a few times. V usage is TRBV24-1 and J usage is TRBJ1-5; the match to TRBD1 covers 10 bases. This CDR3 comprises 14 residues. Trimming cost V 3 bases and J 7 bases; bases outside gene matches: 2. Per germline, CDR1 KGHDR and CDR2 SFDVKD. In DNA, the CDR3 is TGTGCCACCAGTGATGCGGGACAGGGGCAGCCCCAGCATTTT. Its translation is CATSDAGQGQPQHF.

This chain links TRBV2 with TRBJ2-5; the match to TRBD2 covers 9 bases. The CDR3 covers 13 residues. V shed 5 bases, J shed 3 bases, and the junction held 1 base outside the gene matches. CDR1 and CDR2 (germline): SNHLY, FYNNEI. CDR3 sequence (DNA): TGTGCCAGCAGTATAGCGGGGGAAGAGACCCAGTACTTC. It specifies CASSIAGEETQYF.

J is TRBJ1-2 and V is TRBV19; D unresolved. The ends were cut back, 5 bases at V and 4 bases at J, with 14 bases in the middle. The germline V gene encodes CDR1 LNHDA and CDR2 SQIVND (reference sequence). The CDR3 has 14 amino acids. CDR3 sequence: CASSLDGQVYGYTF. Written as DNA, the CDR3 is TGTGCCAGTAGTCTCGATGGGCAGGTCTATGGCTACACCTTC.

CDR3 bases: TGTGCCAGCAGCTTTCCACTAGCGGGGGACGGAAATGAGCAGTTCTTC. Translation gives CASSFPLAGDGNEQFF. This chain uses TRBV7-9 with TRBJ2-1; TRBD2 aligns across 11 bases. The CDR3 runs to 16 residues. From germline, CDR1 is SEHNR and CDR2 FQNEAQ (reference sequence). Unmatched junction bases numbered 8, after V lost 3 bases and J lost 7 bases.

V usage is TRBV13 and J usage is TRBJ2-2, with no clear D. The length of the CDR3 is 15 residues. Germline V CDR1 and CDR2: PRHDT, FYEKMQ (reference sequence). The V end was cut by 5 bases, the J end by 8 bases, with 18 bases between. The CDR3 protein is CASSAWRFGAGELFF. CDR3 nucleotides: TGTGCCAGCAGCGCGTGGCGGTTCGGTGCAGGGGAGCTGTTTTTT.

This rearrangement joins TRBV6-5 to TRBJ1-4; weak D call: TRBD1 (5 bases). V gave up 6 bases and J gave up 6 bases, with 17 bases separating them. The CDR3 totals 15 residues. Germline V lookup: CDR1 MNHEY, CDR2 SVGAGI. CDR3 sequence: CASSHGRGYDEKLFF. CDR3 DNA: TGTGCCAGCAGCCACGGGCGGGGCTACGATGAAAAACTGTTTTTT.

The V call is TRBV5-1, the J call TRBJ2-1; 14 bases align to TRBD2. V lost 5 bases and J lost 8; bases outside the gene matches: 9. The CDR3 has 16 amino acids. CDR1 is SGHRS, CDR2 YFSETQ, per germline. CDR3 nucleotide sequence: TGCGCCAGCAGGACTAGCGGGGGGGCCACTGGGTATGAGCAGTTCTTC. Encoded protein: CASRTSGGATGYEQFF.

In its sample, this clone was seen once. The J gene is TRBJ2-7, the V gene TRBV27, with 8 nucleotides matching TRBD1. Unmatched junction bases numbered 6, after V lost 5 bases and J lost 6 bases. The germline gives CDR1 MNHEY, CDR2 SMNVEV (reference sequence). The length of the CDR3 is 13 residues. The CDR3, as DNA: TGTGCCAGCAGTCCTCGGACAGGGTCCGAGCAGTACTTC. Translated: CASSPRTGSEQYF.

The sample holds one count of this clone. The rearrangement joins TRBV11-2 to TRBJ1-1, with D perhaps TRBD1 (6 bases). Trimming pared 2 bases from V and 2 bases from J, leaving 9 bases between. The length of the CDR3 is 14 residues. Germline lookup yields CDR1 SGHAT and CDR2 FQNNGV. The CDR3 loop is CASSLKGGNTEAFF. CDR3 in DNA: TGTGCCAGCAGCTTAAAAGGGGGTAACACTGAAGCTTTCTTT.

The V and J genes are TRBV2 and TRBJ1-6; 8 positions agree with TRBD1. The CDR3 has 15 residues. Germline values: CDR1 SNHLY, CDR2 FYNNEI. Trimming cost V 2 bases and J 6 bases; bases outside gene matches: 3. Here the CDR3 DNA reads TGTGCCAGCAGTGAATTAGGACAGGGTAATTCACCCCTCCACTTT. It translates to CASSELGQGNSPLHF.

This clone was found a few times. The chain recombines TRBV15 with TRBJ2-1, with 12 nucleotides matching TRBD2. V lost 1 base and J lost 8; bases outside the gene matches: 6. The V gene's germline CDR1 is LNHNV and CDR2 YYDKDF (reference sequence). The CDR3 is 16 residues long. The CDR3 bases are TGTGCCACCAGCAGAGGCCCTAGCGGGGGGGGCGATGAGCAGTTCTTC. It is translated as CATSRGPSGGGDEQFF.

The rearrangement joins TRBV19 to TRBJ2-2; D unclear. V lost 2 bases, J lost 0 bases, and 7 bases lay in between. Germline lookup yields CDR1 LNHDA and CDR2 SQIVND (reference sequence). The length of the CDR3 is 15 residues. The CDR3 DNA reads TGTGCCAGTAGTATATTACCTACGAACACCGGGGAGCTGTTTTTT. Its protein is CASSILPTNTGELFF.

This clone was seen just once. The rearrangement uses TRBV6-5 and TRBJ1-1; D unresolved. The V gene lost 0 bases and the J gene lost 0 bases, with 11 bases spanning the gap. This CDR3 is built from 16 residues. Germline values: CDR1 MNHEY, CDR2 SVGAGI. The CDR3 DNA sequence: TGTGCCAGCAGTTACTCGCGGGGAAACATGAACACTGAAGCTTTCTTT. This codes for CASSYSRGNMNTEAFF.

J is TRBJ2-5 and V is TRBV5-1, with TRBD1 identical over 10 bases. The J segment lost 3 bases and the V segment lost 4 bases, leaving 6 bases of the junction unmatched. Germline V gives CDR1 SGHRS, CDR2 YFSETQ. The CDR3 totals 15 residues. The CDR3 region is CASSVTGGGEETQYF. For the CDR3, the DNA is TGCGCCAGCAGCGTGACAGGGGGCGGGGAAGAGACCCAGTACTTC.

The chain combines TRBV21-1 with TRBJ2-7; the tabulated D call, TRBD1, remains unverified against the DNA. TRBV21-1 is labeled a pseudogene. This CDR3 comprises 16 residues. The CDR3 protein is CASSVRTGESSYEQYV. In nucleotides, the CDR3 is TGTGCCAGCAGCGTTCGGACAGGGGAGAGCTCCTACGAGCAGTACGTC.

V usage is TRBV25-1 and J usage is TRBJ1-6, with TRBD1 as a possible D gene (5 bases). Germline CDR1 and CDR2: MGHDK and SYGVNS. This CDR3 is built from 15 residues. V was shortened by 6 bases and J by 7 bases, with 16 bases between the two germline ends. The CDR3 spells CASSAPAGRNSPLHF. The CDR3 nucleotides read TGTGCCAGCAGCGCCCCGGCAGGGAGGAATTCACCCCTCCACTTT.

This chain links TRBV7-6 with TRBJ1-2; D is possibly TRBD1 (5 bases). This CDR3 has 15 residues. V gave up 1 base and J gave up 7 bases, with 16 bases separating them. Germline CDR1 SGHVS, CDR2 FNYEAQ. The CDR3 DNA reads TGTGCCAGCAGCTTAGGTCCACGGATTGGGGCTGGCTACACCTTC. Translating it yields CASSLGPRIGAGYTF.

This sequence joins TRBV5-1 and TRBJ2-1; D could derive from TRBD1 or TRBD2 (7 bases each). The V end lost 3 bases, the J end lost 8 bases, and 18 bases lay between the germline ends. The germline CDR1 and CDR2 sequences are SGHRS and YFSETQ. This CDR3 region has 15 residues. As DNA, the CDR3 is TGCGCCAGCAGCTACCGGGACTACCAGGGGGATGAGCAGTTCTTC. Translated: CASSYRDYQGDEQFF.